This entry concerns a single T cell receptor beta chain. Per the study methods: Reference gene primer amplification gave nucleated cell count estimates. The table came from immunoSEQ multiplex PCR; TCRdb's copy has only in-frame clones and leaves some out. Clone size and the V and J calls come from that table; the DNA yielded D and trimming. The sample consists of a few hundred thousand clones, 87% of them appearing once. This entry comes from a study of blood T cell repertoires in COVID-19. Overall study context: Acute-phase and convalescent COVID-19 samples originated in the United States, Italy and Spain. PBMCs, B-cell-depleted T cells, or T cells were the source of the cDNA or gDNA that made up the material.

The participants were between about 18 and 90 years old and came from 24 US areas. Trimming removed 0 bases at V and 3 bases at J, with 8 bases between. Germline V lookup: CDR1 LGHDT, CDR2 YNNKEL (reference sequence). The CDR3 totals 15 residues. The clonotype comes from a woman aged 30 to 39 who had recovered from COVID-19. Sequences were obtained from PBMCs or T cells enriched from blood (not recorded which). The V gene is TRBV3-1 (or the pseudogene TRBV3-2), the J gene TRBJ2-2; no clear D gene. CDR3 protein: CASSQEPVYTGELFF. CDR3 coding DNA: TGTGCCAGCAGCCAAGAACCAGTCTACACCGGGGAGCTGTTTTTT.